The 11 T cell receptor beta chains given below trace back to one sample, sequenced in a study of CD8 T cells in ankylosing spondylitis. MiXCR, applied by TCRdb to the 5' RACE reads, yields one record per CDR3 protein. Among 160,000 or so distinct CDR3 sequences listed, around 8.9% were seen once. Source material: blood, either unsorted or a sorted T cell fraction (not recorded which). The receptors stem from a female donor with ankylosing spondylitis or in good health (not recorded which).

This clonotype was seen a few times. The V gene is TRBV15, the J gene TRBJ2-1, with 8 bases identical to TRBD2. V trimming: 5 bases; J trimming: 3 bases; junction bases outside the gene matches: 6. Germline V gives CDR1 LNHNV, CDR2 YYDKDF (reference sequence). The CDR3 extends over 15 amino acids. This chain's CDR3 is CATSPRGGFYNEQFF. In DNA form, the CDR3 reads TGTGCCACCAGCCCTCGGGGGGGCTTCTACAATGAGCAGTTCTTC. Based on the CDR3 plus reference TRBV15 and TRBJ2-1, the full variable domain is DAMVIQNPRYQVTQFGKPVTLSCSQTLNHNVMYWYQQKSSQAPKLLFHYYDKDFNNEADTPDNFQSRRPNTSFCFLDIRSPGLGDTAMYLCATSPRGGFYNEQFFGPGTRLTVL.

This clonotype was picked up a small number of times. The CDR3 sequence is CASSGTRSYNEQFF. The CDR3 DNA sequence: TGTGCCAGCAGCGGGACTCGCTCCTACAATGAGCAGTTCTTC. This sequence joins TRBV9 and TRBJ2-1; maybe TRBD2 (5 bases). The germline gives CDR1 SGDLS, CDR2 YYNGEE. CDR3 length: 14 amino acids. Trimming left V 3 bases short and J 0 bases short, with 7 bases between.

The rearrangement links TRBV5-6 to TRBJ2-1; D is possibly TRBD1 (6 bases). This CDR3 spans 15 amino acids. Per the germline V gene, CDR1 is SGHDT and CDR2 is YYEEEE. The V end was cut by 7 bases, the J end by 0 bases, with 14 bases between. The CDR3 region is CASALSGVSYNEQFF. CDR3 in DNA: TGTGCCAGCGCTCTTTCAGGGGTCTCCTACAATGAGCAGTTCTTC.

This clonotype was recorded a few times. The chain is built from TRBV7-9 and TRBJ1-3; a possible D gene is TRBD1 (6 bases). The germline V and J ends were trimmed by 5 bases and 4 bases, with 15 bases remaining between them. CDR1 SEHNR and CDR2 FQNEAQ come from the germline V gene (reference sequence). This CDR3 contains 15 residues. The CDR3 DNA reads as TGTGCCAGCAGCAATTCAGGGGCTCCCGGAAACACCATATATTTT. The encoded protein is CASSNSGAPGNTIYF. Complete variable domain (other parts from reference TRBV7-9 and TRBJ1-3): DTGVSQNPRHKITKRGQNVTFRCDPISEHNRLYWYRQTLGQGPEFLTYFQNEAQLEKSRLLSDRFSAERPKGSFSTLEIQRTEQGDSAMYLCASSNSGAPGNTIYFGEGSWLTVV.

This clonotype was observed many times. This chain uses TRBV5-4 with TRBJ2-7, with TRBD2 as a possible D gene (6 bases). Trimming pared 3 bases from V and 0 bases from J, leaving 13 bases between. Germline V CDR1 and CDR2: SGHNT, YYREEE (reference sequence). CDR3 length equals 15 residues. Here the CDR3 reads CASSWGTLSSYEQYF. The DNA of the CDR3 is TGTGCCAGCAGCTGGGGGACTTTGAGCTCCTACGAGCAGTACTTC.

This rearrangement joins TRBV5-1 to TRBJ2-3; 11 bases fit TRBD1. Unmatched junction bases numbered 7, after V lost 4 bases and J lost 3 bases. Germline V gene sequence: CDR1 SGHRS, CDR2 YFSETQ. This CDR3 spans 16 amino acids. The CDR3 protein is CASSVGTGGETDTQYF. CDR3 in DNA: TGCGCCAGCAGCGTCGGGACAGGGGGGGAAACAGATACGCAGTATTTT.

There are a few counts of this clonotype. V and J are TRBV6-5 and TRBJ1-6, with D tentatively TRBD1 (5 bases). Germline V gives CDR1 MNHEY, CDR2 SVGAGI. V was shortened by 0 bases and J by 5 bases, with 14 bases between the two germline ends. CDR3 length equals 17 residues. In DNA form, the CDR3 reads TGTGCCAGCAGTTACTCCCGGGACCTGGGGCATAATTCACCCCTCCACTTT. This translates into CASSYSRDLGHNSPLHF.

On this clonotype itself: An end of the junction differs from the germline gene, which may be a read error. V and J are TRBV24-1 and TRBJ1-1; tentative D call: TRBD1 (5 bases). CDR1 is KGHDR and CDR2 is SFDVKD in the germline V gene. The CDR3 covers 10 residues. This chain's CDR3 is CATRDGGGGF. The DNA of the CDR3 is TGTGCCACCAGGGACGGGGGTGGCGGCTTT.

This clonotype turned up a few times. The chain joins TRBV4-3 to TRBJ2-1; D not resolved. V dropped 3 bases and J dropped 6 bases, with 15 bases sitting between them. CDR3 length: 15 amino acids. CDR1 is LGHNA, CDR2 YSLEER, per germline. CDR3 nucleotide sequence: TGCGCCAGCAGCCATCACTTAGCAGCCCCCAATGAGCAGTTCTTC. The encoded protein is CASSHHLAAPNEQFF.

The gene calls are TRBV24-1 and TRBJ2-1, with a possible D match to TRBD2 (5 bases). Trimming shortened V by 7 bases and J by 0 bases, and 6 bases separated the two germline ends. The CDR3 loop spans 13 amino acids. Germline loops: CDR1 KGHDR, CDR2 SFDVKD. As DNA, the CDR3 is TGTGCCACCAGCCGGGACTCCTACAATGAGCAGTTCTTC. Its protein product is CATSRDSYNEQFF.

The chain uses TRBV29-1 and TRBJ2-3; 8 positions match TRBD2. Losses at the gene ends were 6 bases for V and 8 bases for J; bases not matched to a gene: 10. The germline V gene encodes CDR1 SQVTM and CDR2 ANQGSEA. The CDR3 contains 13 residues. CDR3 nucleotide sequence: TGCAGCGTCCTCGGACTAGCTGGAGGTACGCAGTATTTT. Translation: CSVLGLAGGTQYF.